A single sample gave rise to the 13 T cell receptor beta chains below, sequenced in a study of T cell responses to AZD1222 COVID-19 vaccine. Only in-frame clones appear in the TCRdb table, and some are missing; sequencing was by immunoSEQ multiplex PCR. The table shows about 140,000 clones, with about 86% occurring only once. Sample: peripheral blood, taken on day 0 of AZD1222 vaccination. The receptors come from an adult in good health.

V usage is TRBV18 and J usage is TRBJ2-1, with D perhaps matching TRBD2 (6 bases). The CDR3 extends over 16 amino acids. Germline V CDR1 and CDR2: KGHSH, LQKENI. Between the trimmed V and J ends, which lost 3 bases and 0 bases, there was a span of 12 bases. CDR3 protein: CASSPLAADSYNEQFF. CDR3 nucleotides: TGTGCCAGCTCACCTTTAGCGGCCGACTCCTACAATGAGCAGTTCTTC.

The chain combines TRBV7-2 with TRBJ1-5; tentatively, D is TRBD1 (5 bases). Trimming shortened V by 1 base and J by 9 bases, and 19 bases separated the two germline ends. Germline CDR1 and CDR2: SGHTA and FQGNSA. This CDR3 spans 16 amino acids. This CDR3 reads CASSLVGDGASGPQHF. The CDR3 nucleotides read TGTGCCAGCAGCTTAGTAGGGGACGGTGCCTCTGGGCCCCAGCATTTT.

J is TRBJ2-1 and V is TRBV3-1 (or the pseudogene TRBV3-2); D may be TRBD2 (6 bases). The CDR3 spans 17 residues. Germline CDR1 reads LGHDT; CDR2 reads YNNKEL (reference sequence). V was pared by 3 bases and J by 7 bases, with 22 bases between. CDR3 DNA: TGTGCCAGCAGCCAGCGCGGGAAAAAACCTATAAGGAATGAGCAGTTCTTC. This encodes CASSQRGKKPIRNEQFF.

The V and J genes are TRBV7-8 and TRBJ1-1; D may be TRBD1 (5 bases). CDR1 is SGHVS and CDR2 is FQNEAQ in the germline V gene. The V end lost 5 bases, the J end lost 7 bases, and 11 bases lay between the germline ends. This CDR3 is 12 amino acids long. CDR3 loop: CASSRGTHEAFF. The CDR3 DNA reads as TGTGCCAGCAGCCGTGGGACCCATGAAGCTTTCTTT.

The J gene is TRBJ1-1, the V gene TRBV6-5; D unclear. The CDR3 is 11 amino acids. V was cut by 4 bases and J by 11 bases, with 11 bases left in between. The germline CDR1 and CDR2 sequences are MNHEY and SVGAGI. The CDR3 loop reads CASSWRSVAFF. Written as DNA, the CDR3 is TGTGCCAGCAGTTGGCGAAGTGTGGCTTTCTTT.

The V call is TRBV25-1, the J call TRBJ2-5; 7 bases fit TRBD2. J was trimmed by 1 base and V by 7 bases; bases with no gene match: 6. CDR3 length: 14 amino acids. Germline-derived CDR1 and CDR2 are MGHDK and SYGVNS. CDR3 loop: CASNERDFQETQYF. Here the CDR3 DNA reads TGTGCCAGCAATGAGCGGGACTTCCAAGAGACCCAGTACTTC.

V usage is TRBV28 and J usage is TRBJ2-7; D might be TRBD1 or TRBD2, each matching 5 bases. The CDR3 has 15 amino acids. Deletions cut 7 bases from V and 6 bases from J, with 22 bases between. CDR1 and CDR2 (germline): MDHEN, SYDVKM. The CDR3 DNA reads as TGTGCCAGCATAGCCCCGGGACCCAGTTTCCCCGAGCAGTACTTC. Translation gives CASIAPGPSFPEQYF. Full variable domain (missing parts from reference TRBV28 and TRBJ2-7): DVKVTQSSRYLVKRTGEKVFLECVQDMDHENMFWYRQDPGLGLRLIYFSYDVKMKEKGDIPEGYSVSREKKERFSLILESASTNQTSMYLCASIAPGPSFPEQYFGPGTRLTVT.

The rearrangement uses TRBV9 and TRBJ1-1, with D perhaps TRBD1 (5 bases). In germline, CDR1 is SGDLS, CDR2 YYNGEE. This CDR3 comprises 13 residues. V was cut by 4 bases and J by 1 base, with 8 bases left in between. The CDR3 region is CASSKQENTEAFF. CDR3 in DNA: TGTGCCAGCAGCAAACAGGAGAACACTGAAGCTTTCTTT.

CDR3 amino acids: CASSFVGDTQYF. CDR3 DNA: TGTGCCAGCAGTTTTGTAGGAGATACGCAGTATTTT. The chain carries TRBV12-3 or TRBV12-4 and TRBJ2-3; D is unclear. This CDR3 has 12 amino acids. Trimming pared 3 bases from V and 5 bases from J, leaving 6 bases between.

J is TRBJ2-7 and V is TRBV27; TRBD2 aligns across 11 bases. Unmatched junction bases numbered 8, after V lost 5 bases and J lost 2 bases. CDR3 length equals 16 residues. Germline V gene lookup returns CDR1 MNHEY and CDR2 SMNVEV (reference sequence). CDR3 amino acids: CASSPLTSGITYEQYF. Here the CDR3 DNA reads TGTGCCAGCAGTCCGTTGACTAGCGGGATTACCTACGAGCAGTACTTC.

This clone showed up just once. The chain recombines TRBV6-5 with TRBJ1-5; TRBD1 is a possible D gene (5 bases). The CDR3 has 13 amino acids. V lost 2 bases, J lost 7 bases, and 9 bases lay in between. Germline V gives CDR1 MNHEY, CDR2 SVGAGI. The CDR3 sequence is CASSYDGDQPQHF. The CDR3 region has the DNA TGTGCCAGCAGTTACGACGGGGACCAGCCCCAGCATTTT.

This clone has just one count. This chain connects TRBV11-2 to TRBJ1-1; the D gene is possibly TRBD1 (5 bases). Germline V gene lookup returns CDR1 SGHAT and CDR2 FQNNGV. Trimming took 2 bases from V and 4 from J, leaving 14 bases between them. The CDR3 consists of 15 residues. This CDR3 reads CASSLLAWGVTEAFF. The CDR3, as DNA: TGTGCCAGCAGCTTATTAGCATGGGGGGTCACTGAAGCTTTCTTT.

The chain combines TRBV9 with TRBJ2-3; either TRBD1 or TRBD2 may fit D (5 bases each). There are 15 residues in the CDR3. The ends were cut back, 0 bases at V and 4 bases at J, with 12 bases in the middle. Per germline, CDR1 SGDLS and CDR2 YYNGEE. CDR3 DNA sequence: TGTGCCAGCAGCGTAGATGGGGGAGACCCAGATACGCAGTATTTT. Its protein is CASSVDGGDPDTQYF.